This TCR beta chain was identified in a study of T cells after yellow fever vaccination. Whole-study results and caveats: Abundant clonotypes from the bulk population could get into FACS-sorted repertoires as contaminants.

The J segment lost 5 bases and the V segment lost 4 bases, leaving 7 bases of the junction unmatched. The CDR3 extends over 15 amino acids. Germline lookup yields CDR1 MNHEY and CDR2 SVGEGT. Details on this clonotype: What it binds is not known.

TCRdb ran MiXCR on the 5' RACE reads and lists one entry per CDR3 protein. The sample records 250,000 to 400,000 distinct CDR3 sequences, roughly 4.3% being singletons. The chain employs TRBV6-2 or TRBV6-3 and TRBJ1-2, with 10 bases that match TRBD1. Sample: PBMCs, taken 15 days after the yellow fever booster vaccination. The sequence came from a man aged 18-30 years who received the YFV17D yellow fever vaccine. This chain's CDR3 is CASSSSGTGAYGYTF. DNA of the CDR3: TGTGCCAGCAGTTCATCCGGGACAGGGGCTTATGGCTACACCTTC.